This T cell receptor beta chain was captured in a study of T cell responses to AZD1222 COVID-19 vaccine. Broader study findings: The reported proportion of spike-specific TCRs targeting unmutated variant regions was nearly half.

Per germline, CDR1 LGHNA and CDR2 YSLEER. This CDR3 is 17 amino acids long. The V and J ends lost 0 bases and 7 bases respectively, with 20 bases between them. Produced via immunoSEQ multiplex PCR; TCRdb's table is partial and in-frame only. The top ten clones hold roughly 1% of a sample with 150,000 or so clones, just under 95% of them seen once. About this clone itself: Its specificity is not known.

This material consisted of peripheral blood, taken on day 0 of AZD1222 vaccination. The sequence was obtained from an adult in good health. This chain connects TRBV4-3 to TRBJ2-3; either TRBD1 or TRBD2 may supply D (6 bases each). The CDR3: CASSQERGAKSANTQYF. As DNA, the CDR3 is TGCGCCAGCAGCCAAGAGAGGGGGGCGAAGTCAGCTAATACGCAGTATTTT.